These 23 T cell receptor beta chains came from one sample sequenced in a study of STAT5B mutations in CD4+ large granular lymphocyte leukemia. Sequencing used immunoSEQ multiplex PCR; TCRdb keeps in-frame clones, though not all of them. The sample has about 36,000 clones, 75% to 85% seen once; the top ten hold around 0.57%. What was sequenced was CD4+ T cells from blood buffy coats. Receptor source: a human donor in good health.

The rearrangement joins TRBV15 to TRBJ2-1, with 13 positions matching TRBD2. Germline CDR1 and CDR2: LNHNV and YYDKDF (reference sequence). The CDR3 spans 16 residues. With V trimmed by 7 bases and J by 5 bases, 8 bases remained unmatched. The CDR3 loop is CATKLTSGGLDNEQFF. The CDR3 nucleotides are TGTGCCACCAAACTGACTAGCGGGGGGCTCGACAATGAGCAGTTCTTC.

CDR3 protein: CASSSSGRFTDTQYF. As DNA, the CDR3 is TGCGCCAGCAGTTCTAGCGGGAGATTCACAGATACGCAGTATTTT. This chain connects TRBV5-1 to TRBJ2-3, with 10 bases aligning to TRBD2. Germline V lookup: CDR1 SGHRS, CDR2 YFSETQ. This CDR3 spans 15 amino acids. Trimming cost V 5 bases and J 2 bases; bases outside gene matches: 5. Full variable domain (rest looked up from reference TRBV5-1 and TRBJ2-3): KAGVTQTPRYLIKTRGQQVTLSCSPISGHRSVSWYQQTPGQGLQFLFEYFSETQRNKGNFPGRFSGRQFSNSRSEMNVSTLELGDSALYLCASSSSGRFTDTQYFGPGTRLTVL.

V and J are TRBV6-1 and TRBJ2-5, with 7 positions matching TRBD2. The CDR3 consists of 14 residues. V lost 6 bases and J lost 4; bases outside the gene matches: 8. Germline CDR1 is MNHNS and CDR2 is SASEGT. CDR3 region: CASSPGRGGETQYF. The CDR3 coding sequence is TGTGCCAGCAGCCCAGGGAGGGGAGGAGAGACCCAGTACTTC.

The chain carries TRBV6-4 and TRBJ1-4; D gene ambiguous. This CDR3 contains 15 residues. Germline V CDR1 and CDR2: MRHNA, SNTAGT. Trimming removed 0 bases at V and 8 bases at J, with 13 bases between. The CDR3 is CASSDSGSSDEKLFF. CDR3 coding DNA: TGTGCCAGCAGTGACTCGGGCAGCTCGGACGAAAAACTGTTTTTT.

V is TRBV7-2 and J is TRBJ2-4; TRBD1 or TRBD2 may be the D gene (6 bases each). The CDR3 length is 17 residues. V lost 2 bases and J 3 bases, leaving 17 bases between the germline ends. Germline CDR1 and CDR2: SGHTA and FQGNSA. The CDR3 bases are TGTGCCAGCAGCTTAAGGGGGGCGCTCGATTACAAAAACATTCAGTACTTC. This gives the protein CASSLRGALDYKNIQYF.

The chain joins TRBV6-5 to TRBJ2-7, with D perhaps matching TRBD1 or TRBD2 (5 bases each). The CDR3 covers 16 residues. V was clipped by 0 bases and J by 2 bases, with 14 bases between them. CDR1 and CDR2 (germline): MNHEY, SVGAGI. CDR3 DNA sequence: TGTGCCAGCAGTTACTCCGGGGCCTCCGGGCCCTACGAGCAGTACTTC. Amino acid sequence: CASSYSGASGPYEQYF.

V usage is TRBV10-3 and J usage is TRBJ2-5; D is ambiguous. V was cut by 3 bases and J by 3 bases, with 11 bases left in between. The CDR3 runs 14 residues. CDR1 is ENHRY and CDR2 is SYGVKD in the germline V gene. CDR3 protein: CAISDPRVKETQYF. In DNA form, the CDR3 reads TGTGCCATCAGTGACCCTCGGGTTAAAGAGACCCAGTACTTC.

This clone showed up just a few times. The CDR3 nucleotides read TGTGCCAGCAGTCGAAATTCCGTGACAGGGTGGCGAACTGAAGCTTTCTTT. Translating it yields CASSRNSVTGWRTEAFF. The chain uses TRBV2 and TRBJ1-1; 7 bases match TRBD1. Germline CDR1 reads SNHLY; CDR2 reads FYNNEI. CDR3 size: 17 residues. V lost 5 bases, J lost 5 bases, and 17 bases stayed unmatched.

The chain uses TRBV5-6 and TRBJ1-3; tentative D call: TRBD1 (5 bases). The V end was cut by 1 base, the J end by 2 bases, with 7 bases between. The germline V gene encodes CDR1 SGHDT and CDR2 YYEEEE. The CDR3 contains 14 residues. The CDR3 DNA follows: TGTGCCAGCAGCTTGCGGGGCACTGGAAACACCATATATTTT. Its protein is CASSLRGTGNTIYF.

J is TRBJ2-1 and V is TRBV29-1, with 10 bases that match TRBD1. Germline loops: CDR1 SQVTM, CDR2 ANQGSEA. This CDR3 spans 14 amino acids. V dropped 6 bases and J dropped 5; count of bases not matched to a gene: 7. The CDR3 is CSVIRDRGHNEQFF. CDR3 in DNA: TGCAGCGTCATCCGGGACAGGGGCCACAATGAGCAGTTCTTC.

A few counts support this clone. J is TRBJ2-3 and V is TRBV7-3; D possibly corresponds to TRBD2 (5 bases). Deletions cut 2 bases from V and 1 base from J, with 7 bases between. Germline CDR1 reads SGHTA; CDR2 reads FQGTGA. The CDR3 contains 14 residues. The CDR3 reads CASSLAEGTDTQYF. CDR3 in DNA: TGTGCCAGCAGCTTAGCGGAGGGCACAGATACGCAGTATTTT.

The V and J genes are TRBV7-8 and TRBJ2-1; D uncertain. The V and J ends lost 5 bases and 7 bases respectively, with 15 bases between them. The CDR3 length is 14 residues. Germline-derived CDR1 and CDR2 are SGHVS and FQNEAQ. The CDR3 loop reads CASSLATEGNEQFF. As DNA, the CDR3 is TGTGCCAGCAGCCTCGCTACAGAAGGGAATGAGCAGTTCTTC. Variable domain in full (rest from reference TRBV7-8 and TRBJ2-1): GAGVSQSPRYKVAKRGQDVALRCDPISGHVSLFWYQQALGQGPEFLTYFQNEAQLDKSGLPSDRFFAERPEGSVSTLKIQRTQQEDSAVYLCASSLATEGNEQFFGPGTRLTVL.

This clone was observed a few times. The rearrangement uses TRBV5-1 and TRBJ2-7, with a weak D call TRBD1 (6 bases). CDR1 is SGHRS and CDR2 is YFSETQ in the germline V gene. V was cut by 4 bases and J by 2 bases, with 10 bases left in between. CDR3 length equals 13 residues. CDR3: CASSRTATYEQYF. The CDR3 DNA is TGCGCCAGCAGCCGGACAGCCACCTACGAGCAGTACTTC.

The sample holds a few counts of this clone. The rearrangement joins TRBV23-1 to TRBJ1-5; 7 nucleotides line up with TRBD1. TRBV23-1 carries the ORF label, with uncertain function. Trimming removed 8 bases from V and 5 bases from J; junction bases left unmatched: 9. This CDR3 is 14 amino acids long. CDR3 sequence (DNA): TGCGCCAGCCCCCATGGGACAGTCGATCAGCCCCAGCATTTT. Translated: CASPHGTVDQPQHF.

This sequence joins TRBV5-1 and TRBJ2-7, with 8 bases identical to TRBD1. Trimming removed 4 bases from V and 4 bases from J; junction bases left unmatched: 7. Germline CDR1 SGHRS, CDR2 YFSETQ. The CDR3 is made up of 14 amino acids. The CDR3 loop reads CASSPDRVRYEQYF. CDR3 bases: TGCGCCAGCAGCCCGGACAGGGTAAGGTACGAGCAGTACTTC.

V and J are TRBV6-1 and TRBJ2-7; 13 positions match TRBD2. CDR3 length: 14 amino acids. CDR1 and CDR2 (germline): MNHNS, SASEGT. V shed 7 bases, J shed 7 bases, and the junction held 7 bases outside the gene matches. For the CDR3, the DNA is TGTGCCAGCATTCCAGGACTAGCGGGAGAAGAGCAGTACTTC. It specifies CASIPGLAGEEQYF.

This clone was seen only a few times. The CDR3 nucleotides read TGTGCCAGCAGCTTACGGACTAGCGGGAGGGCCTACGAGCAGTACTTC. It codes for CASSLRTSGRAYEQYF. The chain uses TRBV7-8 and TRBJ2-7; TRBD2 matches at 15 bases. CDR3 length equals 16 residues. CDR1 is SGHVS, CDR2 FQNEAQ, per germline. The trim removed 2 bases at V and 2 bases at J, leaving 1 base unmatched.

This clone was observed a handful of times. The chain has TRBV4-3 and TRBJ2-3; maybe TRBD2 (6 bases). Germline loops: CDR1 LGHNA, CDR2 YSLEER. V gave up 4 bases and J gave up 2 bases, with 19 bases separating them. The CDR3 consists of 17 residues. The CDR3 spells CASSPRGLGWSTDTQYF. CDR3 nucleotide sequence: TGCGCCAGCAGCCCGCGGGGATTGGGATGGTCCACAGATACGCAGTATTTT.

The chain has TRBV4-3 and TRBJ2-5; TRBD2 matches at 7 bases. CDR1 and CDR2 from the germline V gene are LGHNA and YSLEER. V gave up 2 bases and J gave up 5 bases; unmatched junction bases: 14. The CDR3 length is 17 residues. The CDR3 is CASSQRLSSGEEETQYF. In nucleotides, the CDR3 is TGCGCCAGCAGCCAAAGGTTGTCTAGCGGAGAAGAGGAGACCCAGTACTTC.

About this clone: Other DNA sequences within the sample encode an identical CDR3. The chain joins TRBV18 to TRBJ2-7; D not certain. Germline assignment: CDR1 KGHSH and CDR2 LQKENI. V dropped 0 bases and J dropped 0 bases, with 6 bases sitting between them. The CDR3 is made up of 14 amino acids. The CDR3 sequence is CASSPPASSYEQYF. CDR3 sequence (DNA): TGTGCCAGCTCACCACCTGCCAGCTCCTACGAGCAGTACTTC. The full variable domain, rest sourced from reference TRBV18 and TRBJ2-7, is NAGVMQNPRHLVRRRGQEARLRCSPMKGHSHVYWYRQLPEEGLKFMVYLQKENIIDESGMPKERFSAEFPKEGPSILRIQQVVRGDSAAYFCASSPPASSYEQYFGPGTRLTVT.

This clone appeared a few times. CDR3 in DNA: TGTGCCAGCAGTGAAGCAGGACAGGGGAACACCGGGGAGCTGTTTTTT. Its protein product is CASSEAGQGNTGELFF. The chain carries TRBV2 and TRBJ2-2, with TRBD1 identical over 8 bases. This CDR3 contains 16 residues. Germline CDR1 and CDR2: SNHLY and FYNNEI. The J segment lost 1 base and the V segment lost 0 bases, leaving 1 base of the junction unmatched.

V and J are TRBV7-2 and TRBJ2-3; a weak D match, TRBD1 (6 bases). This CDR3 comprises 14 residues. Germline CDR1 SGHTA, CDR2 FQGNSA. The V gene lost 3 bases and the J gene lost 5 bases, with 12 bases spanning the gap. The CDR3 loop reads CASSFFTGRDTQYF. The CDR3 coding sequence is TGTGCCAGCAGCTTTTTCACAGGGAGAGATACGCAGTATTTT.

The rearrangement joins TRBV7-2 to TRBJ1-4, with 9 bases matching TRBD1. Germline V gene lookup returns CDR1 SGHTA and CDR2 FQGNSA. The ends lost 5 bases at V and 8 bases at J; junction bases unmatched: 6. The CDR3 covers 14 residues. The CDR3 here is CASSPRTGVEKLFF. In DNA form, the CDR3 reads TGTGCCAGCAGCCCCCGGACAGGGGTGGAAAAACTGTTTTTT.